The present T cell receptor beta chain was sequenced within a study of T cell responses to AZD1222 COVID-19 vaccine. Method: immunoSEQ multiplex PCR; TCRdb's copy keeps in-frame clones and lacks some. Of about 150,000 clones listed, around 93% are singletons. The specimen comprised peripheral blood, sampled 28 days after the second AZD1222 dose. This TCR derives from an adult who received the AZD1222 COVID-19 vaccine.

The CDR3 reads CASGLVPWGTGNTIYF. CDR3 bases: TGTGCTAGTGGTTTGGTACCGTGGGGCACTGGAAACACCATATATTTT. The chain recombines TRBV12-5 with TRBJ1-3, with D perhaps matching TRBD1 (5 bases). The CDR3 length is 16 residues. Germline V gene lookup returns CDR1 LGHNT and CDR2 FRNRAP. The V end was cut by 0 bases, the J end by 2 bases, with 11 bases between.